The 14 T cell receptor beta chains in this list originate from one sample, sequenced in a study of cytomegalovirus exposure and HLA in healthy donors. The study ran its PCR with 60 Vbeta and 13 Jbeta primers. Sequencing was performed with immunoSEQ multiplex PCR; in TCRdb, only in-frame clones are kept and a portion is missing. In the table there are 130,000 or so clones, less than 85% of which are singletons. Sequenced input: PBMCs. Source of these receptors: a man aged 18-30 years in good health and CMV-seropositive.

This clone was recorded only once. This rearrangement joins TRBV19 to TRBJ2-2; 11 bases align to TRBD2. CDR3 length: 15 amino acids. Germline V gene lookup returns CDR1 LNHDA and CDR2 SQIVND (reference sequence). V shed 5 bases, J shed 5 bases, and the junction held 4 bases outside the gene matches. The CDR3 DNA reads TGTGCCAGTAGTGTAACTAGCGGGAGTACCGGGGAGCTGTTTTTT. Encoded protein: CASSVTSGSTGELFF.

J is TRBJ2-5 and V is TRBV7-9; 9 bases are shared with TRBD1. Trimming removed 1 base from V and 0 bases from J; junction bases left unmatched: 9. The CDR3 runs 18 residues. In germline, CDR1 is SEHNR, CDR2 FQNEAQ (reference sequence). The CDR3 is CASSLDHRGQRYQETQYF. The CDR3 DNA reads as TGTGCCAGCAGCTTAGATCACAGGGGGCAAAGGTACCAAGAGACCCAGTACTTC.

This clone was seen just once. The chain uses TRBV30 and TRBJ2-5, with D maybe TRBD2 (5 bases). Germline V gene data show CDR1 as GTSNPN and CDR2 as SVGIG (reference sequence). The length of the CDR3 is 14 residues. V gave up 4 bases and J gave up 6 bases, with 18 bases separating them. This CDR3 is CAWNALLGDKTQYF. CDR3 DNA: TGTGCCTGGAACGCTTTACTGGGAGACAAGACCCAGTACTTC. Combining the CDR3 with reference TRBV30 and TRBJ2-5 gives the whole variable domain SQTIHQWPATLVQPVGSPLSLECTVEGTSNPNLYWYRQAAGRGLQLLFYSVGIGQISSEVPQNLSASRPQDRQFILSSKKLLLSDSGFYLCAWNALLGDKTQYFGPGTRLLVL.

This chain joins TRBV28 and TRBJ2-3, with 7 bases identical to TRBD2. The V gene's germline CDR1 is MDHEN and CDR2 SYDVKM. Trimming removed 5 bases from V and 2 bases from J; junction bases left unmatched: 10. The CDR3 is made up of 16 amino acids. DNA of the CDR3: TGTGCCAGCAGTATTACTCGGGGGGTCCCCACAGATACGCAGTATTTT. It translates to CASSITRGVPTDTQYF. Full variable domain (outside the CDR3, taken from reference TRBV28 and TRBJ2-3): DVKVTQSSRYLVKRTGEKVFLECVQDMDHENMFWYRQDPGLGLRLIYFSYDVKMKEKGDIPEGYSVSREKKERFSLILESASTNQTSMYLCASSITRGVPTDTQYFGPGTRLTVL.

The chain carries TRBV7-2 and TRBJ2-5, with a tentative D call TRBD2 (5 bases). Germline CDR1 is SGHTA and CDR2 is FQGNSA. This CDR3 has 12 residues. V lost 8 bases, J lost 1 base, and 8 bases lay in between. This chain's CDR3 is CASRAVQETQYF. The CDR3 bases are TGTGCCAGCCGAGCGGTCCAAGAGACCCAGTACTTC.

The chain links TRBV6-5 to TRBJ1-2; 9 positions agree with TRBD1. Per germline, CDR1 MNHEY and CDR2 SVGAGI. This CDR3 comprises 13 residues. V lost 8 bases to trimming and J lost 6 bases; unmatched junction nucleotides: 7. The CDR3 loop reads CASGLDRGNGYTF. CDR3 DNA sequence: TGTGCCAGCGGACTAGACAGGGGGAATGGCTACACCTTC.

This clone has only a few counts. The chain recombines TRBV6-6 with TRBJ1-1; D remains unclear. The V gene lost 6 bases and the J gene lost 1 base, with 12 bases spanning the gap. The CDR3 is 14 amino acids. CDR1 and CDR2 from the germline V gene are MNHNY and SVGAGI (reference sequence). In nucleotides, the CDR3 is TGTGCCAGCAGCATTCGGGTGGGGAACACTGAAGCTTTCTTT. Encoded protein: CASSIRVGNTEAFF.

This chain connects TRBV9 to TRBJ2-3, with 8 bases fitting TRBD2. Germline V gene lookup returns CDR1 SGDLS and CDR2 YYNGEE. The CDR3 consists of 15 residues. The trim removed 5 bases at V and 1 base at J, leaving 6 bases unmatched. CDR3 DNA: TGTGCCAGCAGGGCCGGGGGGGCTGGCACAGATACGCAGTATTTT. Its translation: CASRAGGAGTDTQYF.

In this sample, this clone turned up once. V is TRBV7-9 and J is TRBJ1-4, with D perhaps TRBD1 (6 bases). Trimming left V 1 base short and J 5 bases short, with 11 bases between. Germline V CDR1 and CDR2: SEHNR, FQNEAQ (reference sequence). The CDR3 loop spans 15 amino acids. The CDR3 region has the DNA TGTGCCAGCAGCTTAGGGACAGCTTTAAATGAAAAACTGTTTTTT. This translates into CASSLGTALNEKLFF.

This clone was seen more than once but under ten times. The chain joins TRBV7-9 to TRBJ2-1, with 7 nucleotides matching TRBD2. V shed 4 bases, J shed 6 bases, and the junction held 21 bases outside the gene matches. The CDR3 is made up of 19 amino acids. Per the germline V gene, CDR1 is SEHNR and CDR2 is FQNEAQ (reference sequence). This chain's CDR3 is CASSYPRGAGERRSNEQFF. In nucleotides, the CDR3 is TGTGCCAGCAGCTACCCCCGGGGTGCGGGGGAGCGAAGGAGCAATGAGCAGTTCTTC.

The V gene is TRBV19, the J gene TRBJ2-7, with D hard to call. CDR3 length equals 14 residues. Trimming removed 6 bases from V and 6 bases from J, with 18 bases in between. Germline values: CDR1 LNHDA, CDR2 SQIVND (reference sequence). The CDR3: CASSSRPGVAEQYF. The CDR3 DNA reads as TGTGCCAGTAGCAGTCGCCCCGGAGTGGCCGAGCAGTACTTC.

This clone came up a few times. The J gene is TRBJ2-2, the V gene TRBV4-1, with D possibly being TRBD1 (6 bases). Per the germline V gene, CDR1 is MGHRA and CDR2 is YSYEKL. The CDR3 runs to 15 residues. The germline V and J ends were trimmed by 7 bases and 5 bases, with 17 bases remaining between them. The CDR3 region has the DNA TGCGCCAGCATGGGGGCGATAGGCTCGACCGGGGAGCTGTTTTTT. It is translated as CASMGAIGSTGELFF.

The V call is TRBV28, the J call TRBJ1-2; 9 bases match TRBD1. The junction had 0 bases not matched to a gene; V was cut back by 6 bases and J by 7 bases. Germline V gene sequence: CDR1 MDHEN, CDR2 SYDVKM. The CDR3 sequence is 11 residues long. As DNA, the CDR3 is TGTGCCAGCAGGGACAGGGGTGGCTACACCTTC. Translated, it gives CASRDRGGYTF.

The chain uses TRBV6-4 and TRBJ1-2; D ambiguous. The CDR3 length is 14 residues. The V gene lost 4 bases and the J gene lost 2 bases, with 11 bases spanning the gap. Germline loops: CDR1 MRHNA, CDR2 SNTAGT. For the CDR3, the DNA is TGTGCCAGCAGTGTCTCGGCAGGCAACTATGGCTACACCTTC. Its translation is CASSVSAGNYGYTF.